Following are 7 T cell receptor beta chains from one sample sequenced in a study of OX40 agonist ivuxolimab in advanced cancers. Data came from immunoSEQ multiplex PCR; TCRdb stores just in-frame clones and leaves some out. Here the sample spans around 11,000 clones, about two thirds being singletons. Specimen: CD4+ or CD8+ T cells sorted from blood, collected in a trial of the OX40 agonist ivuxolimab. These receptors came from an adult with an advanced solid tumor such as melanoma, head and neck, liver or kidney cancer.

This clone was seen a few times. The genes are TRBV2 and TRBJ1-1; D remains ambiguous. V was pared by 2 bases and J by 4 bases, with 8 bases between. Germline loops: CDR1 SNHLY, CDR2 FYNNEI. The CDR3 runs 13 residues. In nucleotides, the CDR3 is TGTGCCAGCAGTGAATGGTCAGCCACTGAAGCTTTCTTT. Amino acids: CASSEWSATEAFF.

The genes are TRBV5-8 and TRBJ2-1; 7 bases align to TRBD2. The CDR3 is made up of 17 amino acids. Germline V gives CDR1 SGHTS, CDR2 YDEGEE. V lost 2 bases, J lost 4 bases, and 12 bases stayed unmatched. The CDR3 sequence: CASSFERLAEGYNEQFF. The CDR3 DNA sequence: TGTGCCAGCAGCTTCGAACGACTAGCAGAAGGATACAATGAGCAGTTCTTC.

The gene calls are TRBV4-1 and TRBJ2-3; TRBD2 is a possible D gene (6 bases). With 0 bases removed from V and 1 base from J, the gap between germline ends came to 8 bases. The CDR3 has 15 amino acids. The V gene's germline CDR1 is MGHRA and CDR2 YSYEKL. CDR3 region: CASSQDPSGTDTQYF. The CDR3 DNA reads as TGCGCCAGCAGCCAAGACCCTAGCGGCACAGATACGCAGTATTTT.

This chain joins TRBV13 and TRBJ2-7; 7 bases match TRBD1. Germline CDR1 and CDR2: PRHDT and FYEKMQ (reference sequence). The CDR3 spans 14 residues. V lost 5 bases to trimming and J lost 4 bases; unmatched junction nucleotides: 8. CDR3 residues: CASSTRQGYYEQYF. CDR3 nucleotide sequence: TGTGCCAGCAGCACCCGACAGGGTTATTACGAGCAGTACTTC.

V gene TRBV5-1 combines with J gene TRBJ1-1; unclear D gene. V shed 3 bases and J shed 4 bases, with 19 bases lying between them. Germline-derived CDR1 and CDR2 are SGHRS and YFSETQ. This CDR3 contains 16 residues. This CDR3 reads CASSYKGPGPGTEAFF. In DNA form, the CDR3 reads TGCGCCAGCAGCTATAAGGGCCCAGGACCGGGCACTGAAGCTTTCTTT.

The genes are TRBV12-2 and TRBJ2-3; the table gives TRBD2 as D, unverified against the DNA. TRBV12-2 is assigned pseudogene status. This CDR3 is built from 15 residues. The CDR3 loop reads CASRLPVKRTDTQYF. The CDR3 nucleotides read TGTGCAAGTCGCTTACCGGTAAAACGCACAGATACGCAGTATTTT.

The chain uses TRBV10-3 and TRBJ2-2, with 7 positions matching TRBD2. The germline V gene has CDR1 ENHRY and CDR2 SYGVKD. There are 17 residues in the CDR3. The ends lost 4 bases at V and 1 base at J; junction bases unmatched: 9. DNA for the CDR3: TGTGCCATCAGTGGGGTTCTCAAGCGGGGGAACACCGGGGAGCTGTTTTTT. Its protein product is CAISGVLKRGNTGELFF.